The clone carrying this T cell receptor beta chain was counted ten times or more. Its specificity is unknown. TCRdb recomputed calls from the reads with MiXCR, one row per CDR3 protein. The data hold over 300,000 distinct CDR3 sequences, with over 7.5% observed a single time. The data originate from a study of T cell repertoires in cytomegalovirus infection. Study background: Indications of both CMV infection and matching HLA type were provided by public TCR beta signatures.

Germline values: CDR1 DFQATT, CDR2 SNEGSKA (reference sequence). The CDR3 is 14 residues long. V was pared by 5 bases and J by 4 bases, with 10 bases of the junction left unmatched. Study observations and caveats: Summed frequency of public TCR beta families distinguished CMV carriers with the relevant HLA. HLA-C-restricted CMV clonotypes gave the most frequent clonotype in two of eight donors.

Specimen: PBMCs. The TCR originated in a human donor in good health (CMV status not recorded). Some clones in this sample may be carry-over from other donors' samples. This chain uses TRBV20-1 with TRBJ2-5; 7 bases map to TRBD2. The CDR3 DNA sequence: TGCAGTGCTCCTATCTTGGGGGGGGGAGAGACCCAGTACTTC. Encoded protein: CSAPILGGGETQYF.